This T cell receptor beta chain was captured by sequencing in a study of blood T cell repertoires in COVID-19. Cohort 3 recovery required two negative PCRs, clearance, or symptom resolution. Germline CDR1 and CDR2: KGHSH and LQKENI. The CDR3 contains 15 residues. Trimming took off 5 bases at V and 7 bases at J, with 20 bases between the two ends. TCRdb's table, derived via immunoSEQ multiplex PCR, lists solely in-frame clones and lacks some. This repertoire shows 250,000 to 350,000 clones, roughly 87% found once; its top ten account for around 8.9%. Sequencing was carried out using PBMCs or T cells enriched from blood (not recorded which). This TCR derives from a woman aged 18 to 35 who had recovered from COVID-19. The V gene is TRBV18, the J gene TRBJ1-1, with D possibly matching TRBD1 (6 bases). For the CDR3, the DNA is TGTGCCAGCTCATCCCAAGCCGGGACAACAAATGAAGCTTTCTTT. The encoded protein is CASSSQAGTTNEAFF.